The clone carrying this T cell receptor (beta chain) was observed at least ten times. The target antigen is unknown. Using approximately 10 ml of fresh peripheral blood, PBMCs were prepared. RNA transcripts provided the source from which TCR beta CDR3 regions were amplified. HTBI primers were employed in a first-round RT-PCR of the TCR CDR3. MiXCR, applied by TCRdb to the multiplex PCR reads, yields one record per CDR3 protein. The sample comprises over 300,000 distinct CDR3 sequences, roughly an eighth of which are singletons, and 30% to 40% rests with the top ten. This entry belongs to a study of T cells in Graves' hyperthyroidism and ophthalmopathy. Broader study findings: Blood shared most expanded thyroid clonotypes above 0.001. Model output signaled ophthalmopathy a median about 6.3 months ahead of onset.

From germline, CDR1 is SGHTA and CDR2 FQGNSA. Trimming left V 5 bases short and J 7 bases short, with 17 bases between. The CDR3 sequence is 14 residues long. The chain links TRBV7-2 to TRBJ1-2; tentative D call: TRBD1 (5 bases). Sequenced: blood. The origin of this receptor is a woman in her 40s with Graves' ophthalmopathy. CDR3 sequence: CASSKNGGYGGYTF. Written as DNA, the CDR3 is TGTGCCAGCAGCAAAAACGGGGGTTACGGTGGCTACACCTTC.